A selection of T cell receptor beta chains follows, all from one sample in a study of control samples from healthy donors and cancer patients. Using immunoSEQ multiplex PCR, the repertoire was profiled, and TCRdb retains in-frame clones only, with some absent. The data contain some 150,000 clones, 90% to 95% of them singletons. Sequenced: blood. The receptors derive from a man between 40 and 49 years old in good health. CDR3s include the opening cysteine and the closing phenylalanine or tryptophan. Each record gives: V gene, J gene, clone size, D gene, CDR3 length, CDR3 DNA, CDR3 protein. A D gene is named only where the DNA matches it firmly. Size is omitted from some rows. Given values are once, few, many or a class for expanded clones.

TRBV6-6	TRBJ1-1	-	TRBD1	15	TGTGCCAGTATTATCCGGGACAGGTTTAACACTGAAGCTTTCTTT	CASIIRDRFNTEAFF
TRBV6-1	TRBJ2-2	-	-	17	TGTGCCAGCAGTGAAACGATGGGATCGGGAGCCACCGGGGAGCTGTTTTTT	CASSETMGSGATGELFF
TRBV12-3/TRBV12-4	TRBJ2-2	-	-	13	TGTGCCACATACTCGCGGGACACCGGGGAGCTGTTTTTT	CATYSRDTGELFF
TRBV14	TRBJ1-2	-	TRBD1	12	TGTGCCAGCAGCCAGGGGACAGCCCGCTACACCTTC	CASSQGTARYTF
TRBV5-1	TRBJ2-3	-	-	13	TGCGCCAGCAGTTCCGGACTGACAGATACGCAGTATTTT	CASSSGLTDTQYF
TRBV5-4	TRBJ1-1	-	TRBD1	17	TGTGCCAGCAGCCGGGGACAGAAAGTGGAGGGAAAAACTGAAGCTTTCTTT	CASSRGQKVEGKTEAFF
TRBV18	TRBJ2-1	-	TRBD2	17	TGTGCCAGCTCACAGGGACTAGCGGGGGGCCTTGGAGATGAGCAGTTCTTC	CASSQGLAGGLGDEQFF
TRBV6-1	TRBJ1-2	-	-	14	TGTGCCAGCAGTGAAGCGCCCGGGAACTATGGCTACACCTTC	CASSEAPGNYGYTF
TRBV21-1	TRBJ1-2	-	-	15	TGTGCCAGCAGCATGGGACAGGAGACTAACTATGGCTACACCTTC	CASSMGQETNYGYTF
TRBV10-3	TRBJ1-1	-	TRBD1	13	TGTGCCATCAGTGGGACAGGGAACACTGAAGCTTTCTTT	CAISGTGNTEAFF
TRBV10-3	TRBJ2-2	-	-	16	TGTGCCATCAGTTCGGGACGGTTGGGTGACACCGGGGAGCTGTTTTTT	CAISSGRLGDTGELFF
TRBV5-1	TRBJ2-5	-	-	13	TGCGCCAGCAGCTTGGAAGCTGAAAAGACCCAGTACTTC	CASSLEAEKTQYF
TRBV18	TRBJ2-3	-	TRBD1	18	TGTGCCAGCTCCGTATACGGGGGACAGGGGTTCGACACAGATACGCAGTATTTT	CASSVYGGQGFDTDTQYF
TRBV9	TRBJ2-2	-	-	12	TGTGCCAGCAGCGTGAGGACCGGGGAGCTGTTTTTT	CASSVRTGELFF
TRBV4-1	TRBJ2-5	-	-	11	TGCGCCAGCAGCCAAGAAGAGACCCAGTACTTC	CASSQEETQYF
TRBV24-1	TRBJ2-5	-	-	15	TGTGCCACCAGTGATTTGGGGTCCCACACGGAGACCCAGTACTTC	CATSDLGSHTETQYF
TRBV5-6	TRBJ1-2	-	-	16	TGTGCCAGCAGCTTGGAAGTCGGCCCCTACCCCCGTGGCTACACCTTC	CASSLEVGPYPRGYTF
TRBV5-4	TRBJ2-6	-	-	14	TGTGCCAGCAGTACCCGGTCTGGGGCCAACGTCCTGACTTTC	CASSTRSGANVLTF
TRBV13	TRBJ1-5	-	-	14	TGTGCCAGCAGCTTATGGGGGGCCGTTAAGCCCCAGCATTTT	CASSLWGAVKPQHF
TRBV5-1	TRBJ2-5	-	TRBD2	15	TGCGCCAGCGTCCTCGAGAGGGCCAGCGGGGGGACCCAGTACTTC	CASVLERASGGTQYF
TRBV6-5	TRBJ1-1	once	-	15	TGTGCCAGCAGTTACTCGGGGGGCAGGGCCACTGAAGCTTTCTTT	CASSYSGGRATEAFF
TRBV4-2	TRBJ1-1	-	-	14	TGTGCCAGCAGCCAAGACCGCGGGAACACTGAAGCTTTCTTT	CASSQDRGNTEAFF
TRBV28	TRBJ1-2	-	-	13	TGTGCCAGCAGTTTCGGGCAGGGTTTTGGCTACACCTTC	CASSFGQGFGYTF
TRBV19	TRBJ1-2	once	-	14	TGTGCCAGTAGTCTACAGGTATGGGGCTATGGCTACACCTTC	CASSLQVWGYGYTF
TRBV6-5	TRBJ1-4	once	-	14	TGTGCCAGCACGCAAGGTACAACTAATGAAAAACTGTTTTTT	CASTQGTTNEKLFF
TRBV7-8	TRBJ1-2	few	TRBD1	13	TGTGCCAGCAGCCTCAGGACAGGGCAAGGCTACACCTTC	CASSLRTGQGYTF
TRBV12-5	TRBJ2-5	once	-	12	TGTGCTAGTGGCTTCAGGCGAGAGACCCAGTACTTC	CASGFRRETQYF